A selection of T cell receptor beta chains follows, all from one sample in a study of cytomegalovirus exposure and HLA in healthy donors. Assay used: immunoSEQ multiplex PCR; TCRdb lists only in-frame clones, some missing. The sample carries 80,000 to 100,000 clones, roughly nine tenths recorded once. Sequenced sample: PBMCs. All receptors derive from a woman in her twenties or thirties in good health and CMV-seronegative. Each CDR3 is given with its conserved first and last residue. The order of the fields is V gene, J gene, CDR3 protein.

TRBV7-8	TRBJ2-1	CASVQYNEQFF
TRBV6-6	TRBJ2-1	CASTSGRAIAYNEQFF
TRBV9	TRBJ2-2	CASSLNRGDRGHTGELFF
TRBV5-4	TRBJ2-7	CASSSRAGTGDYEQYF
TRBV4-1	TRBJ2-2	CASSQDGQNTGELFF
TRBV6-5	TRBJ1-1	CASRQGAEAFF
TRBV6-5	TRBJ2-7	CASGRGASYEQYF
TRBV11-2	TRBJ2-5	CASSLDLGRAETQYF
TRBV10-3	TRBJ2-7	CAISESSNSLYEQYF
TRBV5-1	TRBJ2-7	CASSLVVAAAYEQYF
TRBV2	TRBJ2-1	CASSEGVRGMHEQFF
TRBV4-3	TRBJ2-4	CASSQDPTPGKNIQYF
TRBV4-1	TRBJ2-5	CASRPTGGAETQYF
TRBV29-1	TRBJ1-2	CSVDKMETGFYGYTF
TRBV5-1	TRBJ2-3	CASSVGLRGPDTQYF
TRBV7-2	TRBJ2-2	CASSGGTSGPGELFF
TRBV27	TRBJ2-1	CASSAQGGWNEQFF
TRBV6-5	TRBJ2-7	CASSYVGSYEQYF
TRBV29-1	TRBJ1-2	CSVDLGYTF
TRBV2	TRBJ1-6	CASRATGGTNSPLHF
TRBV7-9	TRBJ1-2	CASRQQGGGGYTF
TRBV6-5	TRBJ2-2	CASRRIEVNTGELFF
TRBV19	TRBJ2-7	CASSILFTGDTYEQYF
TRBV28	TRBJ2-2	CASSASGTLYTGELFF
TRBV5-1	TRBJ2-5	CASSYGTGEETQYF
TRBV2	TRBJ2-2	CASIRDRPGELFF
TRBV7-2	TRBJ2-3	CASSLRGGQGDTQYF
TRBV7-7	TRBJ1-1	CASSPGTGGKVDDEAFF
TRBV7-2	TRBJ1-5	CASSLMAGGQPQHF
TRBV2	TRBJ2-5	CASGPGTAQETQYF
TRBV28	TRBJ1-1	CASSLSGLPPEAFF
TRBV5-6	TRBJ2-3	CASSPGTSGIYTQYF
TRBV27	TRBJ1-2	CASATGFGGYTF
TRBV29-1	TRBJ1-1	CSVSGYEAFF
TRBV27	TRBJ2-3	CASSSSGHPSGGDTQYF
TRBV5-4	TRBJ1-2	CASSLVGTLGDGYTF
TRBV29-1	TRBJ2-5	CSVDKTGSGETQYF
TRBV9	TRBJ2-7	CASSVLGSSSYEQYF
TRBV7-2	TRBJ1-6	CASSVGGVDSPLHF
TRBV28	TRBJ2-1	CASTPGTVYYNEQFF
TRBV7-2	TRBJ1-4	CASSLVEWGGKLFF
TRBV4-1	TRBJ1-2	CASSQGGLSSYGYTF
TRBV2	TRBJ1-5	CASTARGRNNQPQHF
TRBV4-2	TRBJ2-7	CASSQPGGTGVDEQYF
TRBV7-3	TRBJ1-1	CASSLGQRAEAFF
TRBV5-1	TRBJ1-1	CASSLDRRRTEAFF
TRBV6-1	TRBJ2-7	CASSGRGGSSYEQYF
TRBV7-2	TRBJ2-1	CASSLTSGPYNEQFF
TRBV6-5	TRBJ2-3	CASSYGGGRVVDTQYF
TRBV7-8	TRBJ2-2	CASSRVAGGELFF
TRBV28	TRBJ2-7	CASSPFARTVSYEQYF
TRBV15	TRBJ1-1	CATSSGTGGLNTEAFF
TRBV4-1	TRBJ1-2	CASSRDSGNYGYTF
TRBV7-6	TRBJ1-2	CASSLDSGGGGYTF
TRBV19	TRBJ1-5	CASSGGDGLSNQPQHF
TRBV9	TRBJ1-1	CASSTQSRGTEAFF
TRBV5-6	TRBJ2-7	CASSHTLALSHYEQYF
TRBV4-1	TRBJ2-3	CASTQLAGGTDTQYF